This TCR beta chain was obtained from a study of regulatory T cells in long-lasting Graves disease. Both iRepertoire HTBI primers and Arm-PCR of CDR3 regions were used to build the TCR beta libraries. Using its own MiXCR run on the multiplex PCR reads, TCRdb lists one record per CDR3 protein. Of around 460,000 distinct CDR3 sequences in the sample, approximately 23% are singletons; the top ten hold around 13%. Indicated time point: persistent/refractory GD, antithyroid drugs over 5 years with positive TRAb. From RNA extracted from PBMCs, the TCR library was made. The CDR3 extends over 14 amino acids. Trimming took 1 base from V and 2 from J, leaving 8 bases between them. The table lists this clonotype with many counts.

This clonotype was sampled from a female donor with Graves disease. The sample here was peripheral blood mononuclear cells (PBMCs), taken when the disease was refractory, from a patient treated with antithyroid drugs. The chain is built from TRBV12-3 or TRBV12-4 and TRBJ2-5; D is unresolved. The CDR3 DNA sequence: TGTGCCAGCAGTTTAGGGGCGAGTCAAGAGACCCAGTACTTC. Protein product: CASSLGASQETQYF.